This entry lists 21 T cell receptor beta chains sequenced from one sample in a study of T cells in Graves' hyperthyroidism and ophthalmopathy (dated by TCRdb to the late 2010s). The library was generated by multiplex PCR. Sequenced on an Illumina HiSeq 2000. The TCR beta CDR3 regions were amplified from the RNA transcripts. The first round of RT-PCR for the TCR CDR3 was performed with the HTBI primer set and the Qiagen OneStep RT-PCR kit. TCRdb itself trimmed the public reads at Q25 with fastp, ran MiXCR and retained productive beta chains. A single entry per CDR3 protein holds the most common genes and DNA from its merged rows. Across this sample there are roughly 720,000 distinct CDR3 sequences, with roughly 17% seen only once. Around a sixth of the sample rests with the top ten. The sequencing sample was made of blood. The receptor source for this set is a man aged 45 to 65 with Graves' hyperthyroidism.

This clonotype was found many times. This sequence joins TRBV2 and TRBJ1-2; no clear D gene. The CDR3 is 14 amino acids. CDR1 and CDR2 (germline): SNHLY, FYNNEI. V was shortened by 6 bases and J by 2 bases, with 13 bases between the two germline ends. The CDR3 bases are TGTGCCAGCAGGAGAGGACGGGAAAACTATGGCTACACCTTC. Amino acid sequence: CASRRGRENYGYTF.

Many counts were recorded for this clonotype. DNA of the CDR3: TGCAGCGTTGGCCCTGGGGGGGCAATCGAGCAGTACTTC. It encodes CSVGPGGAIEQYF. The gene calls are TRBV29-1 and TRBJ2-7, with D possibly TRBD2 on 7 matching bases. This CDR3 has 13 residues. V lost 4 bases and J lost 6, with 16 bases in between. Germline values: CDR1 SQVTM, CDR2 ANQGSEA.

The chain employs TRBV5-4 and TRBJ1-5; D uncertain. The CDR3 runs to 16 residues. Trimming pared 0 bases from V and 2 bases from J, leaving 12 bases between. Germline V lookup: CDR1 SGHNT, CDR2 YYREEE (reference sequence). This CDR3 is CASSLGGVGGNQPQHF. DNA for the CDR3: TGTGCCAGCAGCTTGGGCGGGGTCGGGGGCAATCAGCCCCAGCATTTT.

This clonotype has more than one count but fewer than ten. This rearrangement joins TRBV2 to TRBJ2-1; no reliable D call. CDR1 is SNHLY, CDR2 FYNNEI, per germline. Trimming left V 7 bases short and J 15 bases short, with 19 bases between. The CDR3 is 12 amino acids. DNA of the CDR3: TGTGCCAGCAATCGCCAAGGCCCGAGGTCGTTCTTC. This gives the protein CASNRQGPRSFF.

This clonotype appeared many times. This CDR3 is CASSSQGGGGQPQHF. In DNA, the CDR3 is TGTGCCAGCAGTTCTCAGGGGGGCGGGGGTCAGCCCCAGCATTTT. This chain joins TRBV27 and TRBJ1-5, with 7 bases that match TRBD1. The V gene end was trimmed by 4 bases and the J gene end by 6 bases; junction bases not matched to a gene: 9. Germline lookup yields CDR1 MNHEY and CDR2 SMNVEV (reference sequence). This CDR3 comprises 15 residues.

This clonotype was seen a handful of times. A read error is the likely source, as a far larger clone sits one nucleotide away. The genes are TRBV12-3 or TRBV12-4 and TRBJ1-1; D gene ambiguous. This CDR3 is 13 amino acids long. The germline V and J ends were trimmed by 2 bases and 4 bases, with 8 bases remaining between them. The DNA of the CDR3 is TGTGCCAGCAGTTTACGGGAGAGCACTGAAGCTTTCTTT. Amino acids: CASSLRESTEAFF.

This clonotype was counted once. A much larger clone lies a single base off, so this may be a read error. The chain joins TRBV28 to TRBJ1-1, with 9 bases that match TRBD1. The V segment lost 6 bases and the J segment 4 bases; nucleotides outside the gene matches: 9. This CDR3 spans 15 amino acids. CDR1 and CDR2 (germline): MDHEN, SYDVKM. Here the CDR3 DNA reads TGTGCCAGCAGCCCCCGGACAGGGGTGAGCACTGAAGCTTTCTTT. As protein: CASSPRTGVSTEAFF.

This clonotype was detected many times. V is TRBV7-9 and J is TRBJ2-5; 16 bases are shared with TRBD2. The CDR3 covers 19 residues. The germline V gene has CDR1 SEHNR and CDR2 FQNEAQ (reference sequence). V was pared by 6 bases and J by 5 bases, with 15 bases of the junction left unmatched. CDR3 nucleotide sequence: TGTGCCAGCAGAAAAACGGGACTAGCGGGAGGGCCGGGTCGTGAGACCCAGTACTTC. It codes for CASRKTGLAGGPGRETQYF.

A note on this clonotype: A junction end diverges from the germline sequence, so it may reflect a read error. CDR3 DNA sequence: TGTGCCAGCAGGGAAGGAGCAGGGGCCAATAAGCAGTTCTTC. Its translation: CASREGAGANKQFF. The rearrangement joins TRBV6-1 to TRBJ2-1; tentatively, D is TRBD1 (6 bases). CDR3 length: 14 residues. In germline, CDR1 is MNHNS, CDR2 SASEGT.

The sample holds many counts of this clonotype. CDR3 protein: CAISTEGDLDGYTF. CDR3 bases: TGTGCCATCAGTACGGAGGGGGACTTGGATGGCTACACCTTC. The rearrangement joins TRBV10-3 to TRBJ1-2, with D tentatively TRBD1 (6 bases). V was clipped by 5 bases and J by 6 bases, with 16 bases between them. This CDR3 spans 14 amino acids. Germline loops: CDR1 ENHRY, CDR2 SYGVKD.

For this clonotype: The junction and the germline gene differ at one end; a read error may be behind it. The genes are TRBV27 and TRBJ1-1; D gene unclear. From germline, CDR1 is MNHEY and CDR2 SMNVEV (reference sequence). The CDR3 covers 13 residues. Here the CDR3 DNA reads TGTGCCAGCAGTTTAACAAGGACCACTGAAGCCTTCTTT. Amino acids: CASSLTRTTEAFF.

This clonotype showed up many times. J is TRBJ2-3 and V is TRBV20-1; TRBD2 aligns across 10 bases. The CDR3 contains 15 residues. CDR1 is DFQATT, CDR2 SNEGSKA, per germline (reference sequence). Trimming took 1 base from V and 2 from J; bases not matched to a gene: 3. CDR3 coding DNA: TGCAGTGCTAGAGGAGCGGGAGGGAACACAGATACGCAGTATTTT. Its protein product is CSARGAGGNTDTQYF.

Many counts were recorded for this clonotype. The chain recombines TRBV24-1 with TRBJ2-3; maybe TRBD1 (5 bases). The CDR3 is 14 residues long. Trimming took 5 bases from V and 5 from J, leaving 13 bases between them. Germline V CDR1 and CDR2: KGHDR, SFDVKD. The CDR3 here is CATSVDSQLDTQYF. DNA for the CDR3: TGTGCCACCAGTGTTGACAGTCAACTAGATACGCAGTATTTT.

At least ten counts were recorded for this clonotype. For the CDR3, the DNA is TGTGCCAGCTCCCCTTGGGATAAGAGGCAGACGAGCTCCTACGAGCAGTACTTC. The encoded protein is CASSPWDKRQTSSYEQYF. The chain is built from TRBV28 and TRBJ2-7; D unclear. This CDR3 spans 18 amino acids. Germline values: CDR1 MDHEN, CDR2 SYDVKM. Trimming removed 8 bases at V and 0 bases at J, with 26 bases between.

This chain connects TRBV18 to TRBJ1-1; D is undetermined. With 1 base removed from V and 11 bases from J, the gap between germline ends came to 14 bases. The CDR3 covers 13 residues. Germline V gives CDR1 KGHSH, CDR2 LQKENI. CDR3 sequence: CASSPLSPGPAFF. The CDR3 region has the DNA TGTGCCAGCTCACCACTATCTCCGGGTCCCGCTTTCTTT.

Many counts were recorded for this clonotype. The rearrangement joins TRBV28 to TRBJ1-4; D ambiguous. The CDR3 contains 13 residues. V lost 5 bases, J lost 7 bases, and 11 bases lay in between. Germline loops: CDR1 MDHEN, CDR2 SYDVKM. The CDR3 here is CASSLRTSEKLFF. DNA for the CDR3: TGTGCCAGCAGTCTAAGGACCTCTGAAAAACTGTTTTTT.

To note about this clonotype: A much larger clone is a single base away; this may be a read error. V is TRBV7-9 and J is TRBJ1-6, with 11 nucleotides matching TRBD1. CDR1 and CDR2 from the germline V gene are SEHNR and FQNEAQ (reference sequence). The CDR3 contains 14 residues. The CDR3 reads CASSLGQGVSPLQF. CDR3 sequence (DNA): TGTGCCAGCAGCCTGGGACAGGGGGTTTCACCCCTCCAATTT.

CDR3 coding DNA: TGTGCCAGCAGTTTACCGGGAGATGTCTACAATGAGCAGTTCTTC. Amino acids: CASSLPGDVYNEQFF. The chain has TRBV27 and TRBJ2-1, with a possible D match to TRBD2 (6 bases). The V end lost 2 bases, the J end lost 3 bases, and 11 bases lay between the germline ends. Germline V gene sequence: CDR1 MNHEY, CDR2 SMNVEV (reference sequence). The CDR3 has 15 amino acids.

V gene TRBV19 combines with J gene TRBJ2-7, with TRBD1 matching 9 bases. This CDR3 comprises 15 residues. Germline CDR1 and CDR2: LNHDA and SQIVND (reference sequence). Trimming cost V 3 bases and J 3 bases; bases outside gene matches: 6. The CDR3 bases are TGTGCCAGTAGTATTGTCCGGGACAGGGTCTACGAGCAGTACTTC. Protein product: CASSIVRDRVYEQYF.

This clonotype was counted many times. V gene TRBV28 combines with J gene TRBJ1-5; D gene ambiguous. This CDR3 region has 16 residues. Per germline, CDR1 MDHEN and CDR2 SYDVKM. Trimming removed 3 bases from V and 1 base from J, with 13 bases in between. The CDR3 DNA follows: TGTGCCAGCAGTTTGACGCCTTACTGGAGCAATCAGCCCCAGCATTTT. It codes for CASSLTPYWSNQPQHF. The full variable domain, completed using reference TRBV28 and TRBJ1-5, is DVKVTQSSRYLVKRTGEKVFLECVQDMDHENMFWYRQDPGLGLRLIYFSYDVKMKEKGDIPEGYSVSREKKERFSLILESASTNQTSMYLCASSLTPYWSNQPQHFGDGTRLSIL.

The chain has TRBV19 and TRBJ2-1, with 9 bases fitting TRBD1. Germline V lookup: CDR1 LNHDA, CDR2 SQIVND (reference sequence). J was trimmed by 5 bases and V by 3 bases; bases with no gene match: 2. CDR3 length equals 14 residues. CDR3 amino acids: CASSIGTGNNEQFF. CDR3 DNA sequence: TGTGCCAGTAGTATTGGGACAGGGAACAATGAGCAGTTCTTC.